One and the same sample provided the 19 T cell receptor beta chains below, sequenced in a study of vaccination effects on CD4 cells after COVID-19. Investigators separated out CD4+ T cells once around 10 days of culture had passed. Some clones are missing from TCRdb's copy, which holds only in-frame ones; the method was immunoSEQ multiplex PCR. The data hold approximately 50,000 clones, with roughly 76% observed a single time. These TCRs are of unknown antigen specificity. The source was CD4+ T cells from PBMCs cultured without peptide, collected before COVID-19 vaccination. These receptors all stem from a human donor who had a prior SARS-CoV-2 infection.

The genes are TRBV11-2 and TRBJ1-2, with D hard to call. The V end was cut by 4 bases, the J end by 5 bases, with 17 bases between. The CDR3 sequence is 15 residues long. Germline V gene sequence: CDR1 SGHAT, CDR2 FQNNGV. The chain's CDR3 is CASSSPVSPGYGYTF. In nucleotides, the CDR3 is TGTGCCAGCAGCTCACCGGTCTCACCTGGGTATGGCTACACCTTC.

The rearrangement links TRBV20-1 to TRBJ2-7; D not certain. Per germline, CDR1 DFQATT and CDR2 SNEGSKA (reference sequence). V was trimmed by 3 bases and J by 6 bases, leaving 12 bases between them. This CDR3 has 12 residues. CDR3: CSASDRGPEQYF. The CDR3 coding sequence is TGCAGTGCTAGTGACCGCGGCCCCGAGCAGTACTTC.

V is TRBV27 and J is TRBJ2-2; 10 bases are shared with TRBD2. The V gene end was trimmed by 5 bases and the J gene end by 4 bases; junction bases not matched to a gene: 7. Germline V gene data show CDR1 as MNHEY and CDR2 as SMNVEV (reference sequence). This CDR3 has 16 amino acids. CDR3 bases: TGTGCCAGCAGTCCTGGACTAGCGGAATCCACCGGGGAGCTGTTTTTT. Encoded protein: CASSPGLAESTGELFF.

The chain couples TRBV7-6 to TRBJ2-3; TRBD2 aligns across 12 bases. V lost 3 bases, J lost 0 bases, and 1 base stayed unmatched. CDR1 and CDR2 from the germline V gene are SGHVS and FNYEAQ. The CDR3 contains 16 residues. The CDR3 nucleotides are TGTGCCAGCAGCTTGGGGACTAGCGGGAGCACAGATACGCAGTATTTT. It codes for CASSLGTSGSTDTQYF.

The chain couples TRBV30 to TRBJ2-7, with 8 bases identical to TRBD1. Germline CDR1 is GTSNPN and CDR2 is SVGIG (reference sequence). The CDR3 has 14 amino acids. The V and J ends lost 1 base and 7 bases, in that order; junction bases with no gene match: 9. CDR3 amino acids: CAWSEGRGHWEQYF. CDR3 DNA sequence: TGTGCCTGGAGTGAAGGCAGGGGGCATTGGGAGCAGTACTTC.

The chain links TRBV30 to TRBJ1-5; D perhaps matches TRBD1 (5 bases). This CDR3 contains 15 residues. Germline lookup yields CDR1 GTSNPN and CDR2 SVGIG (reference sequence). Trimming left V 3 bases short and J 2 bases short, with 14 bases between. The CDR3 DNA sequence: TGTGCCTGGAGCGAACAGGTCCTTGGCAATCAGCCCCAGCATTTT. Protein product: CAWSEQVLGNQPQHF.

This clone was observed a few times. The CDR3 sequence: CASSHREGGYTF. The CDR3 DNA reads as TGTGCCAGCAGTCACAGGGAGGGAGGCTACACCTTC. The J gene is TRBJ1-2, the V gene TRBV6-1, with D possibly being TRBD1 (6 bases). Germline lookup yields CDR1 MNHNS and CDR2 SASEGT. The CDR3 consists of 12 residues. Trimming cost V 5 bases and J 8 bases, with 12 bases left between them.

The rearrangement links TRBV4-2 to TRBJ2-3, with 7 bases lining up with TRBD2. V dropped 0 bases and J dropped 2; count of bases not matched to a gene: 8. CDR3 length equals 17 residues. Germline CDR1 LGHNA, CDR2 YNFKEQ. The CDR3 sequence: CASSQDRASGATDTQYF. CDR3 DNA: TGTGCCAGCAGCCAAGATCGGGCCAGCGGGGCCACAGATACGCAGTATTTT.

This chain joins TRBV7-2 and TRBJ2-1; TRBD2 matches 12 bases. The J segment lost 8 bases and the V segment lost 2 bases, leaving 4 bases of the junction unmatched. Looked up from germline, CDR1 is SGHTA and CDR2 is FQGNSA. The CDR3 totals 15 residues. The CDR3 spells CASSLSSGRGDEQFF. In DNA, the CDR3 is TGTGCCAGCAGCTTATCTAGCGGGAGGGGAGATGAGCAGTTCTTC.

This rearrangement joins TRBV27 to TRBJ2-3; 8 bases line up with TRBD2. Germline loops: CDR1 MNHEY, CDR2 SMNVEV (reference sequence). The length of the CDR3 is 14 residues. V gave up 2 bases and J gave up 5 bases; unmatched junction bases: 3. In nucleotides, the CDR3 is TGTGCCAGCAGTTTACGGCTAGCGGGAGATACGCAGTATTTT. Translated: CASSLRLAGDTQYF.

The chain recombines TRBV12-3 or TRBV12-4 with TRBJ2-3; D unresolved. Trimming took 2 bases from V and 7 from J, leaving 7 bases between them. The CDR3 is made up of 12 amino acids. The CDR3 nucleotides read TGTGCCAGCAGTTTACTGAGAAATACGCAGTATTTT. Translated: CASSLLRNTQYF.

The genes are TRBV12-3 or TRBV12-4 and TRBJ1-6; D ambiguous. The CDR3 runs 13 residues. The V and J ends lost 8 bases and 7 bases respectively, with 12 bases between them. The CDR3, as DNA: TGTGCCAGCGTATTTGGACGGAATTCACCCCTCCACTTT. Translating it yields CASVFGRNSPLHF.

The chain carries TRBV18 and TRBJ1-3; D is undetermined. V was pared by 3 bases and J by 0 bases, with 12 bases between. There are 16 residues in the CDR3. The germline V gene encodes CDR1 KGHSH and CDR2 LQKENI. Written as DNA, the CDR3 is TGTGCCAGCTCACCCCGAACCGGGTTCTCTGGAAACACCATATATTTT. Amino acids: CASSPRTGFSGNTIYF.

In this sample, this clone turned up a few times. V is TRBV2 and J is TRBJ1-2, with unresolved D. Germline V lookup: CDR1 SNHLY, CDR2 FYNNEI. V lost 0 bases to trimming and J lost 2 bases, with 4 bases between them. The CDR3 totals 13 residues. CDR3 protein: CASSEAGNYGYTF. CDR3 DNA: TGTGCCAGCAGTGAAGCAGGGAACTATGGCTACACCTTC.

The CDR3 nucleotides are TGCGCCAGCAGGATTTCGACAGGACAAGAGACCCAGTACTTC. This sequence encodes CASRISTGQETQYF. V usage is TRBV5-1 and J usage is TRBJ2-5; possible D gene TRBD1, 6 bases. V was cut by 5 bases and J by 2 bases, with 13 bases left in between. This CDR3 spans 14 amino acids. The germline gives CDR1 SGHRS, CDR2 YFSETQ.

The V call is TRBV15, the J call TRBJ1-4; 10 bases are shared with TRBD1. Trimming cost V 3 bases and J 5 bases; bases outside gene matches: 3. CDR1 LNHNV and CDR2 YYDKDF come from the germline V gene (reference sequence). The CDR3 is 15 residues long. The DNA for the CDR3 is TGTGCCACCAGCAGTGCGGGACAGGGGAATGAAAAACTGTTTTTT. Translation gives CATSSAGQGNEKLFF.

The chain couples TRBV6-5 to TRBJ1-2, with D possibly matching TRBD1 (6 bases). Trimming stripped 6 bases from V and 8 bases from J, with 16 bases between. This CDR3 has 13 amino acids. CDR1 is MNHEY and CDR2 is SVGAGI in the germline V gene. The CDR3 bases are TGTGCCAGCAGCTCAACAGGGTCCTTGGGCTACACCTTC. Residues: CASSSTGSLGYTF.

This clone has only one observation. This chain uses TRBV19 with TRBJ2-1; D might be TRBD2 (6 bases). V was clipped by 1 base and J by 8 bases, with 12 bases between them. The CDR3 covers 14 residues. Germline CDR1 LNHDA, CDR2 SQIVND (reference sequence). The CDR3 sequence: CASSIAAASDEQFF. CDR3 nucleotide sequence: TGTGCCAGTAGTATAGCAGCGGCTAGCGATGAGCAGTTCTTC.

The V and J genes are TRBV29-1 and TRBJ2-2, with a weak D call TRBD1 (5 bases). The CDR3 sequence is 13 residues long. The V gene lost 4 bases and the J gene lost 2 bases, with 8 bases spanning the gap. CDR1 is SQVTM and CDR2 is ANQGSEA in the germline V gene. The CDR3 nucleotides are TGCAGCGTTGTAAGGACAAACACCGGGGAGCTGTTTTTT. It translates to CSVVRTNTGELFF.